This T cell receptor beta chain is drawn from a study of T-cell reconstitution after alpha-beta-depleted transplantation in children. Findings and caveats of the study: Recipient T cells and thymic progenitors that survived were the source of the high TCRbeta diversity seen at day 60 in some patients. Newly made T cells mostly supplied T-cell counts and diversity one year after transplant.

Preparation of the TCRbeta library involved a method that used unique molecular identifiers. TCRdb processed the PCR reads anew with MiXCR; each CDR3 protein has one entry. The table lists 700,000 to 850,000 distinct CDR3 sequences, roughly 15% of them singletons. Germline assignment: CDR1 SQVTM and CDR2 ANQGSEA. V was cut by 7 bases and J by 2 bases, with 12 bases left in between. This CDR3 has 12 residues. As to this clonotype: What it binds is unknown. The CDR3 ends on some other residue instead of the conserved phenylalanine or tryptophan, so this is likely a read error.

The sequencing used PBMCs, mostly from graft donor cells, collected 360 days after TCRalphabeta/CD19-depleted stem cell transplant. This chain connects TRBV29-1 to TRBJ2-7, with D perhaps assigned TRBD1 or TRBD2 (5 bases each). The TCR originated in a male patient aged 5 to 17 who had a stem cell transplant for acute lymphoblastic leukemia, so the T cells may come from the graft donor. DNA of the CDR3: TGCAGCGAACCGGGACGGACCTACGAGCAGTACTCC. Protein: CSEPGRTYEQYS.